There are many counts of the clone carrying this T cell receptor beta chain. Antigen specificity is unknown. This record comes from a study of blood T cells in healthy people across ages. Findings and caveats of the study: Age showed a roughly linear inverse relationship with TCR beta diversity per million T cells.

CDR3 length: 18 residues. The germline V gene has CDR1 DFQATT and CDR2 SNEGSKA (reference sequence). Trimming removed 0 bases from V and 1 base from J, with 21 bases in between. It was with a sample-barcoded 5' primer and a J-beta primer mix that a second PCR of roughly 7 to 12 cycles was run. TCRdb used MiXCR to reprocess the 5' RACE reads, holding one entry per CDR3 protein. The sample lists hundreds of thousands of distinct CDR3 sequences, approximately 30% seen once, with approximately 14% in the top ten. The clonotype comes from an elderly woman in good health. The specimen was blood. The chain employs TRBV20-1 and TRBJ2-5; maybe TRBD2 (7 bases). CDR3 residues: CSARDPQIGGGLQETQYF. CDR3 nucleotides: TGCAGTGCTAGAGATCCTCAAATAGGGGGGGGCCTCCAAGAGACCCAGTACTTC.